The source of this T cell receptor beta chain is a study of T cell repertoires in cytomegalovirus infection. For the study at large: CMV infection together with matching HLA type was indicated by public TCR beta signatures. Study results and caveats: Individuals carrying CMV plus the relevant HLA were identified by cumulative frequency of public TCR beta families. The study found HLA-C-restricted CMV-specific TCR beta clonotypes dominating the ex vivo response.

MiXCR, run by TCRdb on the reads, gives a single entry per CDR3 protein. Of roughly 570,000 distinct CDR3 sequences listed, over 35% are singletons. Germline lookup yields CDR1 SEHNR and CDR2 FQNEAQ (reference sequence). Trimming took 0 bases from V and 6 from J, leaving 14 bases between them. CDR3 length: 15 amino acids. As concerns this clonotype: Its antigen is as yet unknown.

The source is a human donor in good health (CMV status not recorded). Some clones in this sample may be carry-over from other donors' samples. The sequenced sample was cultured PBMCs, obtained from culture after CMV antigen stimulation. The chain couples TRBV7-9 to TRBJ1-1, with D possibly matching TRBD1 (5 bases). The chain's CDR3 is CASSLARAGGAEAFF. Here the CDR3 DNA reads TGTGCCAGCAGCTTAGCTCGGGCTGGGGGGGCTGAAGCTTTCTTT.